This paragraph covers one T cell receptor beta chain sequence. This CDR3 contains 18 residues. Germline CDR1 is MNHNS and CDR2 is SASEGT. V lost 4 bases, J lost 2 bases, and 11 bases stayed unmatched. Clones were read by immunoSEQ multiplex PCR, and TCRdb kept only the in-frame ones, dropping some. This sample has some 150,000 clones, with around 85% found just once. The sample originates from a study of blood T cell repertoires in COVID-19. The rearrangement uses TRBV6-1 and TRBJ2-3; TRBD1 agrees at 11 bases. This receptor was obtained from a woman in her seventies with acute or convalescent COVID-19. The sequenced material came from peripheral blood. The CDR3 here is CASSVGTGGTFYTDTQYF. The CDR3 bases are TGTGCCAGCAGTGTTGGGACAGGGGGGACCTTCTACACAGATACGCAGTATTTT.